This TCR beta chain comes out of a study of CXCR3-negative and CXCR3-positive naive CD8 T cells. This CDR3 is built from 14 residues. The libraries of TRB cDNA were constructed through 5' RACE using UMI labels. Following a re-call of the 5' RACE reads, TCRdb has one entry per CDR3 protein and lacks DNA. Found here are around 140,000 distinct CDR3 sequences; the top ten clones hold 0.29%. Researchers reported sorting every CD8+ T cell subset in triplicate, 300,000 cells per sort. Broader study findings: CXCR3-negative and CXCR3-positive naive cells shared comparable TRBV-TRBJ usage, but memory cells did not. Compared with CXCR3-negative naive cells, CXCR3-positive naive cells showed more hydrophobic TRB CDR3s.

Concerning this clonotype itself: Its specificity is not known.

The sample was naive CXCR3- CD8+ T cells from blood. Subset noted: CD45RO-CCR7+CD27+CD95- naive CD8+ T cells lacking CXCR3 (TNR3-). The TCR sequence derives from a human donor in good health. Some clones in this sample may be carry-over from other donors' samples. The chain links TRBV12-3 or TRBV12-4 to TRBJ2-1; TCRdb calls TRBD1, which cannot be checked without DNA. This CDR3 is CASSRQGAYNEQFF.